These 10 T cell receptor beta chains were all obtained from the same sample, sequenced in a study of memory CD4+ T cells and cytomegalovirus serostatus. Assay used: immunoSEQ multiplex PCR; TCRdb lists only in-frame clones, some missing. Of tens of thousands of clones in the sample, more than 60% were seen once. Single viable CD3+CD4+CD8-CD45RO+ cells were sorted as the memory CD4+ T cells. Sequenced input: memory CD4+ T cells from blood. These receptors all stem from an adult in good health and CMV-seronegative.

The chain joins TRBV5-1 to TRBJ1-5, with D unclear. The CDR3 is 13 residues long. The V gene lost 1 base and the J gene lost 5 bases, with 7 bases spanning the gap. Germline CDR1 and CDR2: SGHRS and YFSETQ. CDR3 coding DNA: TGCGCCAGCAGCTTGAGTCGTGATCAGCCCCAGCATTTT. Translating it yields CASSLSRDQPQHF. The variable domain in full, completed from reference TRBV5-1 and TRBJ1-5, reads KAGVTQTPRYLIKTRGQQVTLSCSPISGHRSVSWYQQTPGQGLQFLFEYFSETQRNKGNFPGRFSGRQFSNSRSEMNVSTLELGDSALYLCASSLSRDQPQHFGDGTRLSIL.

CDR3 sequence: CASSRPQGASNQPQHF. Here the CDR3 DNA reads TGTGCCAGTAGTAGGCCCCAGGGGGCTAGCAATCAGCCCCAGCATTTT. The chain employs TRBV19 and TRBJ1-5, with 8 bases matching TRBD1. The V gene end was trimmed by 4 bases and the J gene end by 0 bases; junction bases not matched to a gene: 5. The CDR3 length is 16 residues. Germline V gene lookup returns CDR1 LNHDA and CDR2 SQIVND (reference sequence).

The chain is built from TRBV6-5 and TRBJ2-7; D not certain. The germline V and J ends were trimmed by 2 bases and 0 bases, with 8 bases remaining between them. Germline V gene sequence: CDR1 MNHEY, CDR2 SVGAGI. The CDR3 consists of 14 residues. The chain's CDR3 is CASSYRPDSYEQYF. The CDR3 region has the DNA TGTGCCAGCAGTTACAGACCCGACTCCTACGAGCAGTACTTC.

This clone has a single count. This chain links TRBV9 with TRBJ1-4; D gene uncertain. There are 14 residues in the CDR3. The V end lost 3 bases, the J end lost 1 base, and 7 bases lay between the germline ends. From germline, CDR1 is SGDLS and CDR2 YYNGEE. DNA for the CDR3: TGTGCCAGCAGCGCCCAAGGAACTAATGAAAAACTGTTTTTT. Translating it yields CASSAQGTNEKLFF.

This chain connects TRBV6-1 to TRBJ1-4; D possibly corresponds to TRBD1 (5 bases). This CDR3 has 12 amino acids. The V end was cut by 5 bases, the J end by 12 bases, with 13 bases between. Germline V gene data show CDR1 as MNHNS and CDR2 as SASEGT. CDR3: CASSSFTTELFF. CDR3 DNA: TGTGCCAGCAGTTCTTTCACGACAGAACTGTTTTTT.

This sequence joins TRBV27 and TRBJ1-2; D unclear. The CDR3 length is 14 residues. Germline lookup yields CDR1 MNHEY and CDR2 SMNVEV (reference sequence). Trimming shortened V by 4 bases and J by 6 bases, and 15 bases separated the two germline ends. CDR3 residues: CASSWAGPRDGYTF. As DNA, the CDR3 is TGTGCCAGCAGTTGGGCAGGCCCTAGGGATGGCTACACCTTC.

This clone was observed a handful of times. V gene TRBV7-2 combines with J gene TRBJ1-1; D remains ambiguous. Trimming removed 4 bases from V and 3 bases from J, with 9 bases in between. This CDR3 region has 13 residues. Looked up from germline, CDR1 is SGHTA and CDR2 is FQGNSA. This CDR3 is CASSSRPHTEAFF. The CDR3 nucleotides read TGTGCCAGCAGCTCCCGACCCCACACTGAAGCTTTCTTT.

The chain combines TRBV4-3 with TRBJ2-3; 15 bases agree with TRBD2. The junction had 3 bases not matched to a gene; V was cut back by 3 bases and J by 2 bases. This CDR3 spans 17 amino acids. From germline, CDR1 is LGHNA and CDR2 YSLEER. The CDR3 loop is CASSQGLAGGITDTQYF. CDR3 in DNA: TGCGCCAGCAGCCAGGGACTAGCGGGGGGCATCACAGATACGCAGTATTTT.

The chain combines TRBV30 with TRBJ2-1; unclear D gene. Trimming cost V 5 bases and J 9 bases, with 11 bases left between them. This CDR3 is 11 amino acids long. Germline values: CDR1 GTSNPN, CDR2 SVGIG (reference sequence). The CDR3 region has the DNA TGTGCCTGGGTCTCCTATGTTGAGCAGTTCTTC. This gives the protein CAWVSYVEQFF.

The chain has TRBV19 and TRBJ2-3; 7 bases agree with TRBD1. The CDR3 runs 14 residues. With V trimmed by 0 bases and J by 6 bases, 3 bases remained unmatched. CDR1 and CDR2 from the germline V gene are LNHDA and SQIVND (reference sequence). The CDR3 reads CASSIETGLDTQYF. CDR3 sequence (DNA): TGTGCCAGTAGTATAGAGACAGGGTTGGATACGCAGTATTTT. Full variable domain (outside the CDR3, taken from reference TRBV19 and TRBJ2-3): DGGITQSPKYLFRKEGQNVTLSCEQNLNHDAMYWYRQDPGQGLRLIYYSQIVNDFQKGDIAEGYSVSREKKESFPLTVTSAQKNPTAFYLCASSIETGLDTQYFGPGTRLTVL.